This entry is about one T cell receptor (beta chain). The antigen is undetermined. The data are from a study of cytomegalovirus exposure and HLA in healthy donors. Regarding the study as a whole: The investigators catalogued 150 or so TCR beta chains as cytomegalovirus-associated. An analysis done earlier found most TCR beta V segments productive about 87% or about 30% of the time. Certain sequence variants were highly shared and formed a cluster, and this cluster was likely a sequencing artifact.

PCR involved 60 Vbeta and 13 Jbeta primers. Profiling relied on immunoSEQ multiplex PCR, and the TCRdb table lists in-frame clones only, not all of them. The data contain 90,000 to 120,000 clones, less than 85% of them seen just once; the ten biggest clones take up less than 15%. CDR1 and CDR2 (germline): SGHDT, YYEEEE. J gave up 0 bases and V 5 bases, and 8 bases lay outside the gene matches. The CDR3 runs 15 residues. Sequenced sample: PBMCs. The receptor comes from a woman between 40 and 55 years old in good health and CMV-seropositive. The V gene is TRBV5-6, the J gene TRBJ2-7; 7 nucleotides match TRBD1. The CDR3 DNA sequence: TGTGCCAGCAGGTACGGACAGGTGGGCTCCTACGAGCAGTACTTC. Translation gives CASRYGQVGSYEQYF.